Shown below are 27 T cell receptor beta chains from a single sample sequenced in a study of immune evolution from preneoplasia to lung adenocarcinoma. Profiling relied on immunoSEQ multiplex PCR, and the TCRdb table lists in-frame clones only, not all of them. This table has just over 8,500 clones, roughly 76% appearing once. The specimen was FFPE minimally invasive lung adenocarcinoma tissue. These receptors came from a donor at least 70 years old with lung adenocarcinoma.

CDR3 amino acids: CASSLIPPGYNEQFF. The CDR3 region has the DNA TGTGCCAGCAGTTTAATCCCCCCAGGATACAATGAGCAGTTCTTC. The chain is built from TRBV27 and TRBJ2-1; D is unresolved. Between the trimmed V and J ends, which lost 2 bases and 4 bases, there was a span of 12 bases. Germline values: CDR1 MNHEY, CDR2 SMNVEV (reference sequence). The CDR3 is 15 residues long.

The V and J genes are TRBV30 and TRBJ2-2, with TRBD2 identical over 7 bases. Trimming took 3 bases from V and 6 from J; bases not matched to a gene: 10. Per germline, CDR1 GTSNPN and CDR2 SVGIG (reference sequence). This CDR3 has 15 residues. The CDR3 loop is CAWRRLAFGAGELFF. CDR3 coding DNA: TGTGCCTGGAGACGACTAGCCTTCGGAGCCGGGGAGCTGTTTTTT.

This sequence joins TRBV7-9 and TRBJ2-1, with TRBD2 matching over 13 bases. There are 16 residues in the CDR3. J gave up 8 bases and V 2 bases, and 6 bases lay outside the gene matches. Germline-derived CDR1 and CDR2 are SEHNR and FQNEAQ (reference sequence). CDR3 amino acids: CASSLSATSGRHEQFF. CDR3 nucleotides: TGTGCCAGCAGCTTAAGCGCGACTAGCGGGAGGCATGAGCAGTTCTTC.

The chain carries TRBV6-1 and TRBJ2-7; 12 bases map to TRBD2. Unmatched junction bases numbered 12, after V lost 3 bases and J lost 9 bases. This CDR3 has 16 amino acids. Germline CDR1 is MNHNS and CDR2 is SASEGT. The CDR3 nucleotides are TGTGCCAGCAGTGATCGCGGACTAGCGGGACCCTTCGGGCAGTACTTC. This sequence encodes CASSDRGLAGPFGQYF.

The CDR3 DNA follows: TGTGCCAGCAGTGAAGGGACTAGCGGGAGCAATGAGCAGTTCTTC. Amino acids: CASSEGTSGSNEQFF. The V gene is TRBV6-1, the J gene TRBJ2-1; 13 nucleotides agree with TRBD2. CDR1 MNHNS and CDR2 SASEGT come from the germline V gene. V lost 1 base and J lost 6; bases outside the gene matches: 0. The CDR3 covers 15 residues.

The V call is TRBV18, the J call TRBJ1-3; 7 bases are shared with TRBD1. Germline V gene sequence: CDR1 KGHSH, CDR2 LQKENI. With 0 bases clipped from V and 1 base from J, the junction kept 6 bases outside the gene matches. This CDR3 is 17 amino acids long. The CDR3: CASSPPEGGASGNTIYF. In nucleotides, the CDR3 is TGTGCCAGCTCACCACCGGAAGGGGGCGCATCTGGAAACACCATATATTTT. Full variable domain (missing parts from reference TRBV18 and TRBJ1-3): NAGVMQNPRHLVRRRGQEARLRCSPMKGHSHVYWYRQLPEEGLKFMVYLQKENIIDESGMPKERFSAEFPKEGPSILRIQQVVRGDSAAYFCASSPPEGGASGNTIYFGEGSWLTVV.

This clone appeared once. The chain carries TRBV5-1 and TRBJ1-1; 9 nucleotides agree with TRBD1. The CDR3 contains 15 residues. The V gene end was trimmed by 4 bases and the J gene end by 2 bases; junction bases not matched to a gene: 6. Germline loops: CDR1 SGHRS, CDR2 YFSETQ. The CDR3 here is CASSALGQGNTEAFF. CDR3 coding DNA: TGCGCCAGCAGCGCCCTGGGACAGGGTAACACTGAAGCTTTCTTT.

The CDR3 is CASSIDLTGPQYF. CDR3 DNA sequence: TGTGCCAGTAGTATAGATCTAACGGGGCCCCAGTACTTC. This sequence joins TRBV19 and TRBJ2-5; D is possibly TRBD1 or TRBD2 (5 bases each). This CDR3 is built from 13 residues. Between the trimmed V and J ends, which lost 0 bases and 9 bases, there was a span of 11 bases. Germline V gene data show CDR1 as LNHDA and CDR2 as SQIVND (reference sequence).

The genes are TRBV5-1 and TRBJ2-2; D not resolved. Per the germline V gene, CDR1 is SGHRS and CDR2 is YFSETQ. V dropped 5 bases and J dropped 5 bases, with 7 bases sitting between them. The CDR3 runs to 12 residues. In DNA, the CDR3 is TGCGCCAGCAGACTGGAGACCGGGGAGCTGTTTTTT. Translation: CASRLETGELFF.

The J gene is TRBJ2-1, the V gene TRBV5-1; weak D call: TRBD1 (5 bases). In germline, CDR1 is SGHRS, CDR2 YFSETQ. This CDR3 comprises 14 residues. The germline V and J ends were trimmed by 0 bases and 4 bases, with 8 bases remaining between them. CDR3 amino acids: CASSLGQIYNEQFF. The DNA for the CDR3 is TGCGCCAGCAGCTTGGGACAGATTTACAATGAGCAGTTCTTC.

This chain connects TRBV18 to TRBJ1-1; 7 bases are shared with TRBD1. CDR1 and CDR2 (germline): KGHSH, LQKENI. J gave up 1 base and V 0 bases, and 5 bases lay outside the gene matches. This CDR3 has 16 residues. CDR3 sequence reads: CASSPPPQGKNTEAFF. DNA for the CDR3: TGTGCCAGCTCACCACCGCCACAGGGGAAGAACACTGAAGCTTTCTTT.

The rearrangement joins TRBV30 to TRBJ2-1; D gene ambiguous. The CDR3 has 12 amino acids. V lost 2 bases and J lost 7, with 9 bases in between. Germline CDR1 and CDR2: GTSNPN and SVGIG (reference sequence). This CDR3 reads CAWSLTTNEQFF. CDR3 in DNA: TGTGCCTGGAGTCTCACTACGAATGAGCAGTTCTTC.

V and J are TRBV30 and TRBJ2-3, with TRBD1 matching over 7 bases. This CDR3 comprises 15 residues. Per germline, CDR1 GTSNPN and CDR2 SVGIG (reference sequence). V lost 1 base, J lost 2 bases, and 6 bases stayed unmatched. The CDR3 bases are TGTGCCTGGAGTGGGGGGACAGCCAACACAGATACGCAGTATTTT. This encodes CAWSGGTANTDTQYF.

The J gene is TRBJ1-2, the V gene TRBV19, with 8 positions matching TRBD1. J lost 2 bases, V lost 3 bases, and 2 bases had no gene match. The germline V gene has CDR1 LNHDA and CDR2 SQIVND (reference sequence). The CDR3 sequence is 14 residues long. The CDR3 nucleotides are TGTGCCAGTAGTATCCAGGGGGCGAACTATGGCTACACCTTC. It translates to CASSIQGANYGYTF.

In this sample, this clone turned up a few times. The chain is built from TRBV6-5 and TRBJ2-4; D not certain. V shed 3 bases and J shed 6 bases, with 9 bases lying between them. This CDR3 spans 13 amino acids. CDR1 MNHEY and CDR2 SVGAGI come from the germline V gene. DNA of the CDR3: TGTGCCAGCAGTTATGGGGAAGGAAACATTCAGTACTTC. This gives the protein CASSYGEGNIQYF.

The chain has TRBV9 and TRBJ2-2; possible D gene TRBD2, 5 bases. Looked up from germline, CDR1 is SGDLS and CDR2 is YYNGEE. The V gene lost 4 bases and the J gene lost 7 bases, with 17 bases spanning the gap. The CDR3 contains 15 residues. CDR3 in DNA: TGTGCCAGCAGCAGAGGTGATAGCGTAGACGGGGAGCTGTTTTTT. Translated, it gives CASSRGDSVDGELFF.

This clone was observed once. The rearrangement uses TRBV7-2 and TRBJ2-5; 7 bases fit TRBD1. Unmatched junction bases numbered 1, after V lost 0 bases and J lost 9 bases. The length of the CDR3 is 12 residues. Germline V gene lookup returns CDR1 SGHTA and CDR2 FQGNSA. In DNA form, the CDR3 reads TGTGCCAGCAGCTTAGCGCAGGGGGCCCAGTACTTC. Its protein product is CASSLAQGAQYF.

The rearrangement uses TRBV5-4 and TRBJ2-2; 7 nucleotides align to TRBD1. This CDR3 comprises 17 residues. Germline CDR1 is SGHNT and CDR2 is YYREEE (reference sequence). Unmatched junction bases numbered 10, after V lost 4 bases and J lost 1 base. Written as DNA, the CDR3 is TGTGCCAGCAGCCCCGCCCCCGACAGGGTGAACACCGGGGAGCTGTTTTTT. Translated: CASSPAPDRVNTGELFF.

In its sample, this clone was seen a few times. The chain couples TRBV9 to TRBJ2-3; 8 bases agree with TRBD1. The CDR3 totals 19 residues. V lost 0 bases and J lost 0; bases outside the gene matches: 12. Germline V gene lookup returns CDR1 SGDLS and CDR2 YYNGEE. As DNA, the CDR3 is TGTGCCAGCAGCGTAGAAGTTGGGGCAGGGGGCAGGAGCACAGATACGCAGTATTTT. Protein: CASSVEVGAGGRSTDTQYF.

CDR3 nucleotides: TGTGCCAGCAGTTTATTGGGCCTTACGCAGTACTTC. Residues: CASSLLGLTQYF. The genes are TRBV28 and TRBJ2-5; D is unresolved. V dropped 1 base and J dropped 11 bases, with 11 bases sitting between them. Germline CDR1 is MDHEN and CDR2 is SYDVKM. This CDR3 is built from 12 residues.

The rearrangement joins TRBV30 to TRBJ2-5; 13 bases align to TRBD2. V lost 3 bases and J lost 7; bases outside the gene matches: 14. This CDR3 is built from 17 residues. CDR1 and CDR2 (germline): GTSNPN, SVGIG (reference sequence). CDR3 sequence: CAWSAPTSGRSPGTQYF. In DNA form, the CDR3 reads TGTGCCTGGAGCGCGCCGACTAGCGGGAGGTCCCCAGGGACCCAGTACTTC.

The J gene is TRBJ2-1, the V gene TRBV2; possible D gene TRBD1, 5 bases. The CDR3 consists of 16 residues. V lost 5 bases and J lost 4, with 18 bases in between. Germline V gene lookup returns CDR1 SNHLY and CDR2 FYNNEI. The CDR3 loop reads CASSLRQGRVYNEQFF. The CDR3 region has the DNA TGTGCCAGCAGTCTCAGGCAGGGCCGGGTTTACAATGAGCAGTTCTTC.

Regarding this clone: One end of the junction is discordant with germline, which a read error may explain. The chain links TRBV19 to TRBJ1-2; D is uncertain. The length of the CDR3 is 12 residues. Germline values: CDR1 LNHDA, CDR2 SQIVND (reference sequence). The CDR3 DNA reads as TGTGCCAGTAGTCCCCGGGCCCCCCCGAGCGCCTTC. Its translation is CASSPRAPPSAF. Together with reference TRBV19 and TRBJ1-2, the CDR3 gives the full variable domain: DGGITQSPKYLFRKEGQNVTLSCEQNLNHDAMYWYRQDPGQGLRLIYYSQIVNDFQKGDIAEGYSVSREKKESFPLTVTSAQKNPTAFYLCASSPRAPPSAFGSGTRLTVV.

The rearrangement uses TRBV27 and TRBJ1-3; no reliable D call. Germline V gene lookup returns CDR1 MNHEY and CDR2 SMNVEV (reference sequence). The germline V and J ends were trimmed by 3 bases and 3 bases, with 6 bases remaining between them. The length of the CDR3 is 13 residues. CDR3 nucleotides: TGTGCCAGCAGTTTGACGGGTGGAAACACCATATATTTT. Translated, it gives CASSLTGGNTIYF.

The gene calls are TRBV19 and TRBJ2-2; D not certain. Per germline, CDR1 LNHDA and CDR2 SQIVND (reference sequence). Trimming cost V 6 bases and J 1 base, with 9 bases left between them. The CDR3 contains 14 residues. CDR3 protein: CASRSDGNTGELFF. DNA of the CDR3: TGTGCCAGTAGATCCGACGGGAACACCGGGGAGCTGTTTTTT.

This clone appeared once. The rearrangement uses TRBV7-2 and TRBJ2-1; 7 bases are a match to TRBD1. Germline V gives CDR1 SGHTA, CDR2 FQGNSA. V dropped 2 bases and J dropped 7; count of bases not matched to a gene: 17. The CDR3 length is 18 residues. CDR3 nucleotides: TGTGCCAGCAGCTTATTCAGAAGGGGGCAGAGAAGAAATAATGAGCAGTTCTTC. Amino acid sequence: CASSLFRRGQRRNNEQFF.

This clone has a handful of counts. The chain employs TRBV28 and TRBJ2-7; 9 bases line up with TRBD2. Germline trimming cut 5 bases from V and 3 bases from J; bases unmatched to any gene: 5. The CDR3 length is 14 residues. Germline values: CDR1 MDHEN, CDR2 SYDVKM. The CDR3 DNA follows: TGTGCCAGCAGTCGTAGCGGGAGACTCTACGAGCAGTACTTC. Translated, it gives CASSRSGRLYEQYF.